One sample yielded the 10 T cell receptor beta chains listed below, sequenced in a study of OX40 agonist ivuxolimab in advanced cancers. Sequencing was performed with immunoSEQ multiplex PCR; in TCRdb, only in-frame clones are kept and a portion is missing. Of tens of thousands of clones in the sample, 70% to 90% were seen once. The sequencing used CD4+ or CD8+ T cells sorted from blood, collected in a trial of the OX40 agonist ivuxolimab. The receptors come from an adult with an advanced solid tumor such as melanoma, head and neck, liver or kidney cancer.

The V gene is TRBV5-1, the J gene TRBJ1-1, with D perhaps matching TRBD1 (6 bases). The V end lost 7 bases, the J end lost 1 base, and 11 bases lay between the germline ends. CDR1 is SGHRS, CDR2 YFSETQ, per germline. This CDR3 spans 13 amino acids. The CDR3 sequence is CASGSTGNTEAFF. The CDR3 DNA sequence: TGCGCCAGCGGATCGACAGGGAACACTGAAGCTTTCTTT.

The DNA for the CDR3 is TGTGCCACCAGGAGACAGAATGAAAAACTGTTTTTT. This encodes CATRRQNEKLFF. The chain employs TRBV15 and TRBJ1-4; tentative D call: TRBD1 (5 bases). The CDR3 is 12 amino acids. Trimming shortened V by 6 bases and J by 5 bases, and 7 bases separated the two germline ends. Germline lookup yields CDR1 LNHNV and CDR2 YYDKDF (reference sequence).

V and J are TRBV5-1 and TRBJ2-2, with TRBD2 identical over 10 bases. J was trimmed by 4 bases and V by 3 bases; bases with no gene match: 0. Germline V gives CDR1 SGHRS, CDR2 YFSETQ. The CDR3 spans 14 residues. This CDR3 reads CASSSSGSTGELFF. In DNA, the CDR3 is TGCGCCAGCAGCTCTAGCGGGAGCACCGGGGAGCTGTTTTTT.

The chain recombines TRBV5-1 with TRBJ2-5; 11 positions match TRBD1. With the DNA end fitting TRBJ2-7 better, the J assignment may be wrong. Germline V gives CDR1 SGHRS, CDR2 YFSETQ. This CDR3 contains 17 residues. The CDR3 reads CASTFGQGAFSSYEQYF. In DNA, the CDR3 is TGCGCCAGCACCTTTGGACAGGGGGCATTTAGCTCCTACGAGCAGTACTTC.

This clone is medium-sized. The chain recombines TRBV5-3 with TRBJ1-5, with 9 bases that match TRBD1. TRBV5-3 has ORF status, its function being uncertain. Germline trimming cut 4 bases from V and 3 bases from J; bases unmatched to any gene: 2. The CDR3 covers 14 residues. CDR3 nucleotide sequence: TGTGCCAGAAGCCGGGACAGGGTCAATCAGCCCCAGCATTTT. It translates to CARSRDRVNQPQHF.

The chain combines TRBV5-1 with TRBJ2-1, with 7 bases lining up with TRBD1. The CDR3 runs 14 residues. Germline CDR1 and CDR2: SGHRS and YFSETQ. V was pared by 3 bases and J by 7 bases, with 7 bases of the junction left unmatched. The CDR3 region is CASSSGQAENEQFF. CDR3 in DNA: TGCGCCAGCAGCTCTGGACAGGCCGAAAATGAGCAGTTCTTC.

The rearrangement links TRBV15 to TRBJ2-3; D is ambiguous. Per the germline V gene, CDR1 is LNHNV and CDR2 is YYDKDF (reference sequence). Deletions cut 5 bases from V and 2 bases from J, with 14 bases between. CDR3 size: 15 residues. The CDR3 DNA is TGTGCCACCAGCTGGCGATTGGCGACCACAGATACGCAGTATTTT. This codes for CATSWRLATTDTQYF.

This rearrangement joins TRBV7-9 to TRBJ2-7, with a tentative D call TRBD1 (5 bases). The CDR3 sequence is 15 residues long. In germline, CDR1 is SEHNR, CDR2 FQNEAQ (reference sequence). The V and J ends lost 5 bases and 0 bases respectively, with 14 bases between them. The CDR3 bases are TGTGCCAGCAGCCCGACAGTTACATACTCCTACGAGCAGTACTTC. Its translation is CASSPTVTYSYEQYF.

V and J are TRBV7-2 and TRBJ2-1; possibly TRBD1 or TRBD2 for D (5 bases each). Trimming stripped 0 bases from V and 2 bases from J, with 5 bases between. The CDR3 is 14 amino acids. Per the germline V gene, CDR1 is SGHTA and CDR2 is FQGNSA. As DNA, the CDR3 is TGTGCCAGCAGCTTAGCGGGGGCCTACAATGAGCAGTTCTTC. Translating gives CASSLAGAYNEQFF.

V and J are TRBV7-9 and TRBJ1-1; 7 nucleotides match TRBD1. CDR3 length equals 14 residues. The germline V gene encodes CDR1 SEHNR and CDR2 FQNEAQ (reference sequence). V shed 5 bases, J shed 5 bases, and the junction held 8 bases outside the gene matches. The CDR3 nucleotides read TGTGCCAGCAGCCCCAGGGGGGGGGAGACTGAAGCTTTCTTT. It yields the protein CASSPRGGETEAFF.